The 11 T cell receptor beta chains presented below share a single source sample, sequenced in a study of tumor-infiltrating lymphocytes in primary liver carcinoma. The source material, roughly 18-32 mg of unsorted bulk tissue, was used to co-extract RNA and DNA. Reverse transcription of 450 to 500 ng total RNA with a constant-region primer produced TCR beta cDNA. Libraries of TCR beta came from three nested multiplex PCR rounds with slightly modified ARM-PCR. The opening two PCR rounds, roughly 11 cycles each, paired TRBV1-TRBV30 forward primers with a C-beta reverse primer. From the multiplex PCR reads, TCRdb called clonotypes with MiXCR, one entry per CDR3 protein. The sample lists 50,000 to 60,000 distinct CDR3 sequences, over 75% occurring once. Sequenced input: liver tumor tissue from sampling region 5. Subset described: tumor region T5, tumor centre. The receptors shown here come from a man between 35 and 55 years old with primary liver carcinoma and hepatitis B virus infection.

A note on this clonotype: As the CDR3 is not closed by the conserved phenylalanine or tryptophan, this likely results from a read error. This chain joins TRBV11-2 and TRBJ2-4; no reliable D call. This CDR3 is built from 15 residues. Germline V lookup: CDR1 SGHAT, CDR2 FQNNGV. The CDR3 sequence: CASTISAVAENIQYS. The DNA for the CDR3 is TGTGCCAGCACCATTTCGGCGGTAGCCGAAAACATTCAGTACTCC.

The chain joins TRBV5-4 to TRBJ1-6; 9 bases fit TRBD1. The CDR3 extends over 12 amino acids. Germline V gene sequence: CDR1 SGHNT, CDR2 YYREEE (reference sequence). The J segment lost 10 bases and the V segment lost 6 bases, leaving 2 bases of the junction unmatched. The CDR3: CASTGQGSPLHF. The CDR3 DNA reads TGTGCCAGCACCGGACAGGGGTCACCCCTCCACTTT.

As for this clonotype: One junction end disagrees with the germline gene, perhaps due to a read error. The chain is built from TRBV10-2 and TRBJ2-7, with 9 nucleotides matching TRBD1. CDR3 length equals 14 residues. The germline gives CDR1 WSHSY, CDR2 SAAADI. The CDR3 loop reads CASTETGGGYKQCF. The CDR3 bases are TGCGCCAGCACCGAGACAGGGGGAGGATACAAGCAGTGCTTC.

Points on this clonotype: Since no conserved phenylalanine or tryptophan closes the CDR3, a read error is the likely cause. This chain uses TRBV29-1 with TRBJ2-7; D uncertain. Germline assignment: CDR1 SQVTM and CDR2 ANQGSEA. The CDR3 consists of 16 residues. V dropped 7 bases and J dropped 2 bases, with 24 bases sitting between them. In DNA form, the CDR3 reads TGCAGCGCCATGTCATCCGAGACCGGCACTCCCTACGAGCAGTACCTC. This gives the protein CSAMSSETGTPYEQYL.

The rearrangement uses TRBV28 and TRBJ2-7; 11 positions agree with TRBD2. V was pared by 9 bases and J by 1 base, with 11 bases of the junction left unmatched. The V gene's germline CDR1 is MDHEN and CDR2 SYDVKM. This CDR3 spans 16 amino acids. CDR3 residues: CARSPRTSGPSYEQYF. CDR3 in DNA: TGTGCCAGGAGCCCAAGGACTAGCGGGCCTTCCTACGAGCAGTACTTC. The full variable domain, its missing parts supplied by reference TRBV28 and TRBJ2-7, is DVKVTQSSRYLVKRTGEKVFLECVQDMDHENMFWYRQDPGLGLRLIYFSYDVKMKEKGDIPEGYSVSREKKERFSLILESASTNQTSMYLCARSPRTSGPSYEQYFGPGTRLTVT.

Concerning this clonotype itself: One junction end does not reproduce the germline sequence, and a read error may be involved. V is TRBV7-9 and J is TRBJ1-5; D gene uncertain. This CDR3 region has 15 residues. Germline V gene data show CDR1 as SEHNR and CDR2 as FQNEAQ (reference sequence). For the CDR3, the DNA is TGCGCCAGCAGCTCCTCAGAGGTTAGCAATCAGCCCCAGCATTTT. Protein product: CASSSSEVSNQPQHF.

This chain joins TRBV7-8 and TRBJ2-5; 7 nucleotides align to TRBD2. V was clipped by 5 bases and J by 4 bases; unmatched bases: 13. CDR1 and CDR2 (germline): SGHVS, FQNEAQ. This CDR3 contains 16 residues. The DNA for the CDR3 is TGTGCCAGCAGCCGAAGGGCGGGAGTGAGAGTAGAGACCCAGTACTTC. Translation: CASSRRAGVRVETQYF.

The chain combines TRBV5-6 with TRBJ2-2, with TRBD1 identical over 10 bases. V dropped 3 bases and J dropped 7; count of bases not matched to a gene: 6. Germline V gene sequence: CDR1 SGHDT, CDR2 YYEEEE. The CDR3 is 15 amino acids. The CDR3 region is CASSSGTGVSGELFF. CDR3 coding DNA: TGTGCCAGCAGCTCCGGGACAGGGGTGAGCGGGGAGCTGTTTTTT.

This clonotype was recorded only once. This chain links TRBV29-1 with TRBJ2-3; 10 positions agree with TRBD2. Germline loops: CDR1 SQVTM, CDR2 ANQGSEA. This CDR3 contains 16 residues. J lost 5 bases, V lost 8 bases, and 16 bases had no gene match. This CDR3 reads CSIFMFSSGSVDTQYF. The CDR3 coding sequence is TGCAGCATTTTTATGTTTTCTAGCGGGAGTGTAGATACGCAGTATTTT.

The chain uses TRBV4-1 and TRBJ2-1; TRBD2 aligns across 7 bases. The CDR3 totals 15 residues. Germline V gene lookup returns CDR1 MGHRA and CDR2 YSYEKL. V trimming: 1 base; J trimming: 5 bases; junction bases outside the gene matches: 5. CDR3 DNA: TGCGCCAGCAGCCAAGCGGTGGGAGGGAACAATGAGCAGTTCTTC. It specifies CASSQAVGGNNEQFF.

With respect to this clonotype: Sequence at one end of the junction differs from germline and may be a read error. The rearrangement links TRBV7-9 to TRBJ1-1; a possible D gene is TRBD1 (6 bases). CDR1 and CDR2 from the germline V gene are SEHNR and FQNEAQ (reference sequence). The CDR3 totals 14 residues. The CDR3 region has the DNA TGTACCAGCAGCTCTCAACAGGGCTCCCCTGAAGGTTTCTTT. It is translated as CTSSSQQGSPEGFF.